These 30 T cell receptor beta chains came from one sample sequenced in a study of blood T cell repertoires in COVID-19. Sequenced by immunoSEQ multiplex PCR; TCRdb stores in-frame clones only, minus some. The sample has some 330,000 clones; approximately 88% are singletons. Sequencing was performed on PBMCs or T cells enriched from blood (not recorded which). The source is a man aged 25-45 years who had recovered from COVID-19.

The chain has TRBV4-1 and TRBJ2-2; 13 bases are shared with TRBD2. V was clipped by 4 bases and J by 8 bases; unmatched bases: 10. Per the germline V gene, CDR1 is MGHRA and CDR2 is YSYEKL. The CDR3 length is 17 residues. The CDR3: CASSLRLAGGGTGELFF. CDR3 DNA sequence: TGCGCCAGCAGCCTCAGACTAGCGGGGGGCGGGACAGGGGAGCTGTTTTTT.

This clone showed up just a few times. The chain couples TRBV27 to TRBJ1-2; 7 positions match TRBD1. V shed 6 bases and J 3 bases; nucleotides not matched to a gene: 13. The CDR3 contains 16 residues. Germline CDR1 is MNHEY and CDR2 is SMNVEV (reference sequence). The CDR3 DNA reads TGTGCCAGCAGCCTAGCGCGGACAGGTTCTCACTATGGCTACACCTTC. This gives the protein CASSLARTGSHYGYTF.

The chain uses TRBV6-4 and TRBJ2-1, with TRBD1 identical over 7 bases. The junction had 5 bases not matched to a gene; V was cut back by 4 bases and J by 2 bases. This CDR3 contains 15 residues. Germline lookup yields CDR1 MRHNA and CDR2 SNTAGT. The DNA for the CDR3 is TGTGCCAGCAGTGTATCGACAGGGACCTACAATGAGCAGTTCTTC. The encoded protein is CASSVSTGTYNEQFF.

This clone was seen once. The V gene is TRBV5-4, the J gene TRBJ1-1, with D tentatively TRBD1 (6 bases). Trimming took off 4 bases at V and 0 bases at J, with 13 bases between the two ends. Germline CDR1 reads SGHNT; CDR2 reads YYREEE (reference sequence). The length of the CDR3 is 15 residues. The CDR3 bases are TGTGCCAGCAGCCGAGGGACACTGATGAACACTGAAGCTTTCTTT. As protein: CASSRGTLMNTEAFF.

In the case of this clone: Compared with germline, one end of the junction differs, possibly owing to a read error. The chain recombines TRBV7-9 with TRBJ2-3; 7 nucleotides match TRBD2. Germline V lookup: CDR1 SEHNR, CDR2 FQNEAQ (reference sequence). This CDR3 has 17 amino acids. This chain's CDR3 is CASSLALGGTLTDTQYF. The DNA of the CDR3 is TGTGCCAGCAGCCTAGCCTTGGGGGGGACCCTCACAGATACGCAGTATTTT.

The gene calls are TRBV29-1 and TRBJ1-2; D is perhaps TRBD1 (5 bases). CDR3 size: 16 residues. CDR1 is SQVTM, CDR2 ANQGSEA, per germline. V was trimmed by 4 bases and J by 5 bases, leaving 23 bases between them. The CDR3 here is CSVVPRLEGPSYGYTF. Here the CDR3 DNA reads TGCAGCGTTGTGCCCCGGTTGGAGGGACCATCTTATGGCTACACCTTC.

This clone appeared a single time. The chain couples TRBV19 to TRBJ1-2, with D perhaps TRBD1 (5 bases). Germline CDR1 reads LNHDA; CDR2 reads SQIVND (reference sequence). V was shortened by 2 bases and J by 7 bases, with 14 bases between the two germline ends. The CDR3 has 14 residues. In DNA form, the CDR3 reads TGTGCCAGTAGTATAATCCAGGGTTTGATTGGCTACACCTTC. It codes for CASSIIQGLIGYTF.

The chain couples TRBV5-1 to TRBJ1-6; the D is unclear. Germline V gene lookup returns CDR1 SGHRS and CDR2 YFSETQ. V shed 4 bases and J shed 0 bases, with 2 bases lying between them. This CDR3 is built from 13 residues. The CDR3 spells CASSRSYNSPLHF. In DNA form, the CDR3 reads TGCGCCAGCAGCCGCTCCTATAATTCACCCCTCCACTTT.

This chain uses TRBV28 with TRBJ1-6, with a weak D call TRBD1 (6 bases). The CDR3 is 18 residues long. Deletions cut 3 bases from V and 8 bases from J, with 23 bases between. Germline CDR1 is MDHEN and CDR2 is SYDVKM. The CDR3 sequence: CASSFYITGTPGDSPLHF. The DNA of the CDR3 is TGTGCCAGCAGTTTTTACATTACCGGGACCCCAGGGGATTCACCCCTCCACTTT.

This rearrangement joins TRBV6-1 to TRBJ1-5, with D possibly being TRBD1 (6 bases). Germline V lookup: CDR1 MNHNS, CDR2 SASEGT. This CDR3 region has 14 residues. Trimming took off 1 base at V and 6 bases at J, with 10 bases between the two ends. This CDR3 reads CASSEVSGVQPQHF. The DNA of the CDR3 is TGTGCCAGCAGTGAAGTTTCAGGGGTTCAGCCCCAGCATTTT.

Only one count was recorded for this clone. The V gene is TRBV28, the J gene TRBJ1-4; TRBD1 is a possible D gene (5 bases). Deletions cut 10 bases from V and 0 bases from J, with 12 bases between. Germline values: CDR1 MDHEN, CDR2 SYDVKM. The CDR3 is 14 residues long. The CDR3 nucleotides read TGTGCCACCCGGGACTCCACAACTAATGAAAAACTGTTTTTT. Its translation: CATRDSTTNEKLFF.

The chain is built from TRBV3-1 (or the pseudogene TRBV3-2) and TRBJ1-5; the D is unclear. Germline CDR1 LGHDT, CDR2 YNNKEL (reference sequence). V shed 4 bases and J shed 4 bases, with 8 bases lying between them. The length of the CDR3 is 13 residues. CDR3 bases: TGTGCCAGCAGCCTCGTCGGTAATCAGCCCCAGCATTTT. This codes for CASSLVGNQPQHF.

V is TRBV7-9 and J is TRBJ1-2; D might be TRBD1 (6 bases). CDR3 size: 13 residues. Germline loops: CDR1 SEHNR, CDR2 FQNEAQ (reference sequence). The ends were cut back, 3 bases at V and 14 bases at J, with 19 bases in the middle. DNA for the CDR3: TGTGCCAGCAGCTTCTCAGGGGACCCGCATTGGACCTTC. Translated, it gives CASSFSGDPHWTF.

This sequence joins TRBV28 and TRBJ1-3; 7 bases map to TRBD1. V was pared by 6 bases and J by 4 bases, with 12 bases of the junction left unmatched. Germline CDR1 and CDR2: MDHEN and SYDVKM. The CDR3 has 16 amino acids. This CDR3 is CASRPTGVLSGNTIYF. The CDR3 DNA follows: TGTGCCAGCAGGCCCACAGGGGTCTTAAGCGGAAACACCATATATTTT.

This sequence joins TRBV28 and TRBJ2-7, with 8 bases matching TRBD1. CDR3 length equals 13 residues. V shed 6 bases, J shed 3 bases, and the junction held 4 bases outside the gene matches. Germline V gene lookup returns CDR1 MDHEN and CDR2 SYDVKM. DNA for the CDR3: TGTGCCAGCAGACAGGGGGTAATCTACGAGCAGTACTTC. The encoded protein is CASRQGVIYEQYF.

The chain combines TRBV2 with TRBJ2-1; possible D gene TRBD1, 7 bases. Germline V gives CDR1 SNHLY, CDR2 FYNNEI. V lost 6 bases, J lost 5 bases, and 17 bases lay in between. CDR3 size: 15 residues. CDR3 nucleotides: TGTGCCAGCAGCAGACGGGGGACAGCCCACAATGAGCAGTTCTTC. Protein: CASSRRGTAHNEQFF.

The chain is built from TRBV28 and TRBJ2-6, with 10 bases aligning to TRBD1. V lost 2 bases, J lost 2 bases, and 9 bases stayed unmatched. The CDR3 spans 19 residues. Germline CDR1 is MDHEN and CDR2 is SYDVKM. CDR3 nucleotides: TGTGCCAGCAGTTTACTCGCCGGGACAGGGGAAACTGGGGCCAACGTCCTGACTTTC. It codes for CASSLLAGTGETGANVLTF.

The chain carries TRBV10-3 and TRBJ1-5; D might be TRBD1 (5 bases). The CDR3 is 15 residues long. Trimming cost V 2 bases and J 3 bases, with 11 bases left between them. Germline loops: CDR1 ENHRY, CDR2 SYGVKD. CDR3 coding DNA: TGTGCCATCAGTGAGAAGACAGTGACCAATCAGCCCCAGCATTTT. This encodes CAISEKTVTNQPQHF.

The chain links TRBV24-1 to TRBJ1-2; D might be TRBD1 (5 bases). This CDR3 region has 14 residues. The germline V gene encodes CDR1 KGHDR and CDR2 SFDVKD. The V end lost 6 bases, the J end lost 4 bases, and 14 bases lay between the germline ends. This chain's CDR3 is CATSWGRVSYGYTF. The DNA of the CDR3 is TGTGCCACCAGTTGGGGCAGGGTCTCCTATGGCTACACCTTC.

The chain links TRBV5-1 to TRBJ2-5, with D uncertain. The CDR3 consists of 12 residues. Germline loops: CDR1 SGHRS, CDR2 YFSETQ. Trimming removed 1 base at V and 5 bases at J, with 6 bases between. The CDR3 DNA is TGCGCCAGCAGCTTGCGGCGGGAGACCCAGTACTTC. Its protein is CASSLRRETQYF.

The CDR3 here is CSAGTGDHEQYF. For the CDR3, the DNA is TGCAGTGCCGGGACAGGGGACCACGAGCAGTACTTC. The chain uses TRBV29-1 and TRBJ2-7, with 10 positions matching TRBD1. Germline V gene data show CDR1 as SQVTM and CDR2 as ANQGSEA. The length of the CDR3 is 12 residues.

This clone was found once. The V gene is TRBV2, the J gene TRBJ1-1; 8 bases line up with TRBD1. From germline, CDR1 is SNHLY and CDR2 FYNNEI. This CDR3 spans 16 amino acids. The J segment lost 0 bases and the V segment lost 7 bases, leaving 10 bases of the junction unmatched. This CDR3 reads CASTQRTGGLNTEAFF. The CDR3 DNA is TGTGCCAGCACTCAAAGAACAGGGGGACTGAACACTGAAGCTTTCTTT.

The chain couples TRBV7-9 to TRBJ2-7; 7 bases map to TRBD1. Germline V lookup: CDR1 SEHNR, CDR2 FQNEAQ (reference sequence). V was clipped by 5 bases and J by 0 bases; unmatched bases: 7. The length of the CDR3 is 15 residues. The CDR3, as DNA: TGTGCCAGCAGCAACGGACAGGCGAGCTCCTACGAGCAGTACTTC. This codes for CASSNGQASSYEQYF.

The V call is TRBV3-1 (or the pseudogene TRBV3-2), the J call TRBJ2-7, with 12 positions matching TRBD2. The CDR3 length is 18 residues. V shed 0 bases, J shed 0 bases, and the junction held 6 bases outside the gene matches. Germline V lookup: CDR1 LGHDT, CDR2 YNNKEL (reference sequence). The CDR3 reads CASSQETGLAGLSYEQYF. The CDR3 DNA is TGTGCCAGCAGCCAAGAAACGGGACTAGCGGGCCTCTCCTACGAGCAGTACTTC.

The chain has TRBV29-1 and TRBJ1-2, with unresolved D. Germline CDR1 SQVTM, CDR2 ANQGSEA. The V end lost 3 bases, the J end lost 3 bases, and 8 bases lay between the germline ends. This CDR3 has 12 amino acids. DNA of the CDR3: TGCAGCGTTGATACGGTTGACTATGGCTACACCTTC. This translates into CSVDTVDYGYTF. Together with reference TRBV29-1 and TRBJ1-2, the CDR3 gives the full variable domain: SAVISQKPSRDICQRGTSLTIQCQVDSQVTMMFWYRQQPGQSLTLIATANQGSEATYESGFVIDKFPISRPNLTFSTLTVSNMSPEDSSIYLCSVDTVDYGYTFGSGTRLTVV.

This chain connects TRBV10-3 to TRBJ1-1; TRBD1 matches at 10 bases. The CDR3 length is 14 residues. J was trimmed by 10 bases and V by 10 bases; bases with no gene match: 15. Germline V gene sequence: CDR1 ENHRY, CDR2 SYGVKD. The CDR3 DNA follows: TGTGCCACGGGCACCGGGACAGGGGACTCTGCAGCTTTCTTT. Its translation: CATGTGTGDSAAFF.

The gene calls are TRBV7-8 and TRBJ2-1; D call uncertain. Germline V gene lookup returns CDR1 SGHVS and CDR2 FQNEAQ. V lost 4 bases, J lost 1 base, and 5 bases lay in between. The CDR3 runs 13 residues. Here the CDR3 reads CASSSGSYNEQFF. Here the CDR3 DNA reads TGTGCCAGCAGCTCAGGTTCCTACAATGAGCAGTTCTTC.

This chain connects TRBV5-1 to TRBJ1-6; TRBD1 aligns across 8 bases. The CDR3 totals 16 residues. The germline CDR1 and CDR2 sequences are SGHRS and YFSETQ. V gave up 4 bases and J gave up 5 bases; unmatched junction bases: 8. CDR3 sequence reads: CASSITPTGDNSPLHF. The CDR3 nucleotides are TGCGCCAGCAGCATAACTCCGACAGGGGATAATTCACCCCTCCACTTT.

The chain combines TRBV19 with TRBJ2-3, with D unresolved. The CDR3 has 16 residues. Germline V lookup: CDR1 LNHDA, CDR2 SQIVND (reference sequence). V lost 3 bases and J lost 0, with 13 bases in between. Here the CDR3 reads CASSILQLTSTDTQYF. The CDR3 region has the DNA TGTGCCAGTAGTATCTTACAGTTAACTAGCACAGATACGCAGTATTTT.

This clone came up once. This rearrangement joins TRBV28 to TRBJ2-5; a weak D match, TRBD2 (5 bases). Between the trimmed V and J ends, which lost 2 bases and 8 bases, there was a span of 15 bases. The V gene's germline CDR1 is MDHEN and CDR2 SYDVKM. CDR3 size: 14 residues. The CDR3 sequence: CASSLTGNQGTQYF. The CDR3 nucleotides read TGTGCCAGCAGTTTAACGGGGAACCAAGGAACCCAGTACTTC.